This T cell receptor (beta chain) was sequenced in a study of beta chain features in type 1 diabetes. Study-wide findings and caveats: Among all four CD4+ subsets, Type 1 diabetes patients had TCRB CDR3s that were moderately but significantly shorter. Patients showed naive, central memory and Treg TCRB repertoires that appeared more similar than those of healthy donors.

cDNA synthesis used the whole RNA isolate, giving expressed TCRB sequences. The repertoire was sequenced with immunoSEQ multiplex PCR; TCRdb's copy has only in-frame clones and lacks some. This sample carries 140,000 to 150,000 clones, about an eighth of them seen once, and the ten largest clones take approximately 1.3%. A few counts support this clone. Its antigen is undetermined. The specimen was central memory CD4+ T cells from blood. This receptor was identified in a man between 18 and 29 years old with type 1 diabetes.

The CDR3 sequence is CASSPLLSNQPQHF. As DNA, the CDR3 is TGTGCCAGCTCACCCCTCTTAAGCAATCAGCCCCAGCATTTT. This chain uses TRBV18 with TRBJ1-5; D is ambiguous. V lost 3 bases and J 1 base, leaving 7 bases between the germline ends. The CDR3 totals 14 residues. Germline V gene sequence: CDR1 KGHSH, CDR2 LQKENI.